This T cell receptor beta chain stems from a study of blood T cell repertoires in COVID-19. Background on the study: Researchers got acute and convalescent COVID-19 samples from the United States, Italy and Spain. Sources were T cells, B-cell-depleted T cells, or PBMCs; the material itself was cDNA or gDNA.

V lost 5 bases, J lost 4 bases, and 8 bases stayed unmatched. The CDR3 sequence is 15 residues long. CDR1 MNHEY and CDR2 SVGAGI come from the germline V gene. Per the authors' pipeline: The authors estimated nucleated cell counts from reference gene primer amplification. The assay was immunoSEQ multiplex PCR, and TCRdb's table has in-frame clones only and misses some. V, J and clone size derive from that table, while D and trimming were established from the DNA sequence. The top ten hold over 30% of the sample, which has 9,000 to 10,000 clones, around three quarters seen once. Material for sequencing was peripheral blood. The J gene is TRBJ2-3, the V gene TRBV6-5, with 8 bases that match TRBD2. This sequence originates from a human donor in a cohort sampled during active COVID-19. The DNA of the CDR3 is TGTGCCAGCAGTCGCAGCGGGAGTCAACCAGATACGCAGTATTTT. Translation gives CASSRSGSQPDTQYF.